A single sample is the source of the 22 T cell receptor beta chains below, sequenced in a study of OX40 agonist ivuxolimab in advanced cancers. Receptor libraries were prepared by the immunoSEQ multiplex PCR assay. TCRdb stores this immuneACCESS table with in-frame sequences only. Part of the clones is absent; in the studies checked, under half of the shortfall reflects unresolved V genes, and no reason is known for the rest. The sample yields about 93,000 clones; about 92% were counted once. In total, the top ten clones hold 0.4% to 0.55% of the sample. Sequencing was performed on CD4+ or CD8+ T cells sorted from blood, taken in a trial of the OX40 agonist ivuxolimab. These receptors were collected from an adult with an advanced solid tumor such as melanoma, head and neck, liver or kidney cancer.

This clone was observed a single time. This chain joins TRBV7-8 and TRBJ2-7; TRBD2 agrees at 7 bases. This CDR3 has 17 amino acids. Germline loops: CDR1 SGHVS, CDR2 FQNEAQ. V shed 0 bases and J 2 bases; nucleotides not matched to a gene: 10. Here the CDR3 reads CASSLATGTTTTYEQYF. The CDR3 region has the DNA TGTGCCAGCAGCTTAGCCACCGGGACTACCACTACCTACGAGCAGTACTTC.

This rearrangement joins TRBV5-8 to TRBJ2-7, with 7 bases fitting TRBD1. V gave up 4 bases and J gave up 3 bases; unmatched junction bases: 13. CDR1 and CDR2 from the germline V gene are SGHTS and YDEGEE. CDR3 size: 16 residues. The CDR3 reads CASSPFFGTELYEQYF. The DNA for the CDR3 is TGTGCCAGCAGCCCCTTCTTTGGGACAGAGCTCTACGAGCAGTACTTC.

CDR3 amino acids: CASSAKGGAGETQYF. The CDR3 coding sequence is TGTGCCAGCAGCGCGAAAGGGGGCGCGGGGGAGACCCAGTACTTC. The V and J genes are TRBV7-2 and TRBJ2-5; possibly TRBD1 for D (7 bases). In germline, CDR1 is SGHTA, CDR2 FQGNSA. The CDR3 runs 15 residues. The V gene lost 5 bases and the J gene lost 5 bases, with 18 bases spanning the gap.

The chain has TRBV14 and TRBJ1-3; D is undetermined. The CDR3 is made up of 15 amino acids. Germline CDR1 reads SGHDN; CDR2 reads FVKESK. Trimming removed 2 bases from V and 0 bases from J, with 8 bases in between. The DNA for the CDR3 is TGTGCCAGCAGCCAAAAACAGAACTCTGGAAACACCATATATTTT. It codes for CASSQKQNSGNTIYF.

V and J are TRBV5-1 and TRBJ1-1; maybe TRBD1 (6 bases). The germline V gene encodes CDR1 SGHRS and CDR2 YFSETQ. V gave up 0 bases and J gave up 5 bases, with 20 bases separating them. The CDR3 is 17 residues long. The CDR3 loop is CASSLGNFGGQDTEAFF. In nucleotides, the CDR3 is TGCGCCAGCAGCTTGGGCAATTTCGGGGGCCAGGATACTGAAGCTTTCTTT. The variable domain in full, completed from reference TRBV5-1 and TRBJ1-1, reads KAGVTQTPRYLIKTRGQQVTLSCSPISGHRSVSWYQQTPGQGLQFLFEYFSETQRNKGNFPGRFSGRQFSNSRSEMNVSTLELGDSALYLCASSLGNFGGQDTEAFFGQGTRLTVV.

The gene calls are TRBV5-1 and TRBJ2-5; D may be TRBD1 (6 bases). V was trimmed by 3 bases and J by 2 bases, leaving 11 bases between them. CDR3 length equals 14 residues. Germline-derived CDR1 and CDR2 are SGHRS and YFSETQ. CDR3 nucleotide sequence: TGCGCCAGCAGCTGGACAGTTTCGCAAGAGACCCAGTACTTC. This gives the protein CASSWTVSQETQYF.

The genes are TRBV6-1 and TRBJ2-6; no clear D. Germline V gene lookup returns CDR1 MNHNS and CDR2 SASEGT. CDR3 length: 12 amino acids. The germline V and J ends were trimmed by 8 bases and 6 bases, with 8 bases remaining between them. The CDR3 reads CASAPLANVLTF. The CDR3 region has the DNA TGTGCCAGCGCCCCCTTGGCCAACGTCCTGACTTTC.

The count of this clone is one. The chain joins TRBV10-1 to TRBJ1-2; D may be TRBD1 (6 bases). Per germline, CDR1 WNHNN and CDR2 SYGVQD (reference sequence). Trimming removed 5 bases at V and 3 bases at J, with 10 bases between. The CDR3 is 13 amino acids. CDR3 DNA: TGCGCCAGCAGTCAATACAGGGACTATGGCTACACCTTC. Its protein product is CASSQYRDYGYTF.

This chain's CDR3 is CASSEEGGGHNEQFF. CDR3 sequence (DNA): TGTGCCAGCAGTGAAGAGGGCGGGGGCCACAATGAGCAGTTCTTC. The chain recombines TRBV2 with TRBJ2-1; D might be TRBD2 (7 bases). The ends were cut back, 1 base at V and 5 bases at J, with 12 bases in the middle. The length of the CDR3 is 15 residues. Germline V gives CDR1 SNHLY, CDR2 FYNNEI. Full variable domain (remainder filled in from reference TRBV2 and TRBJ2-1): EPEVTQTPSHQVTQMGQEVILRCVPISNHLYFYWYRQILGQKVEFLVSFYNNEISEKSEIFDDQFSVERPDGSNFTLKIRSTKLEDSAMYFCASSEEGGGHNEQFFGPGTRLTVL.

The CDR3 spells CAISIGGGTDTQYF. The DNA for the CDR3 is TGTGCCATCAGTATCGGCGGGGGAACAGATACGCAGTATTTT. The chain couples TRBV10-3 to TRBJ2-3; 7 positions agree with TRBD2. J lost 3 bases, V lost 5 bases, and 5 bases had no gene match. Germline V CDR1 and CDR2: ENHRY, SYGVKD. The CDR3 totals 14 residues.

The chain joins TRBV7-2 to TRBJ1-5; TRBD1 matches 10 bases. The V gene end was trimmed by 0 bases and the J gene end by 7 bases; junction bases not matched to a gene: 9. The CDR3 covers 17 residues. CDR1 and CDR2 (germline): SGHTA, FQGNSA. DNA of the CDR3: TGTGCCAGCAGCTTAGCGCTTGGACAGGGGGTCGGGCAGCCCCAGCATTTT. Translated: CASSLALGQGVGQPQHF.

This chain uses TRBV27 with TRBJ2-3; 8 positions match TRBD2. CDR1 and CDR2 from the germline V gene are MNHEY and SMNVEV (reference sequence). This CDR3 contains 14 residues. Germline trimming cut 11 bases from V and 3 bases from J; bases unmatched to any gene: 10. In DNA, the CDR3 is TGTGCCGTACGACCAGCGGGGGTAACAGATACGCAGTATTTT. Translation: CAVRPAGVTDTQYF.

The J gene is TRBJ2-1, the V gene TRBV18; D is unresolved. Trimming took 2 bases from V and 8 from J, leaving 16 bases between them. Germline V gene lookup returns CDR1 KGHSH and CDR2 LQKENI. CDR3 size: 15 residues. Here the CDR3 DNA reads TGTGCCAGCTCACCATGGCTCGGCACGGACGATGAGCAGTTCTTC. Protein: CASSPWLGTDDEQFF. Complete variable domain (other parts from reference TRBV18 and TRBJ2-1): NAGVMQNPRHLVRRRGQEARLRCSPMKGHSHVYWYRQLPEEGLKFMVYLQKENIIDESGMPKERFSAEFPKEGPSILRIQQVVRGDSAAYFCASSPWLGTDDEQFFGPGTRLTVL.

The rearrangement links TRBV6-5 to TRBJ2-5; tentative D call: TRBD1 (5 bases). The V gene lost 7 bases and the J gene lost 5 bases, with 14 bases spanning the gap. There are 13 residues in the CDR3. CDR1 and CDR2 from the germline V gene are MNHEY and SVGAGI. The CDR3 DNA is TGTGCCAGCAAGGACCCGCCAGGGGAGACCCAGTACTTC. Protein: CASKDPPGETQYF.

The CDR3 nucleotides are TGTGCCAGTAGTATTGCAGGGACAGGCCTCTATGGCTACACCTTC. It encodes CASSIAGTGLYGYTF. This chain uses TRBV19 with TRBJ1-2, with 8 bases that match TRBD1. The CDR3 runs to 15 residues. Germline loops: CDR1 LNHDA, CDR2 SQIVND (reference sequence). The J segment lost 4 bases and the V segment lost 3 bases, leaving 7 bases of the junction unmatched.

This chain links TRBV6-5 with TRBJ1-2; no clear D gene. CDR3 length: 12 amino acids. Deletions cut 5 bases from V and 8 bases from J, with 12 bases between. In germline, CDR1 is MNHEY, CDR2 SVGAGI. CDR3 DNA: TGTGCCAGCAGTGCGGCGACGGGAGGCTACACCTTC. It is translated as CASSAATGGYTF.

V and J are TRBV11-2 and TRBJ2-7; TRBD1 is a possible D gene (5 bases). CDR1 and CDR2 (germline): SGHAT, FQNNGV. Trimming removed 1 base at V and 3 bases at J, with 13 bases between. This CDR3 is 15 amino acids long. The chain's CDR3 is CASSLVAVQGYEQYF. The CDR3 DNA sequence: TGTGCCAGCAGCTTAGTGGCAGTCCAGGGCTACGAGCAGTACTTC.

V gene TRBV7-6 combines with J gene TRBJ2-7; D is possibly TRBD1 (6 bases). CDR3 length: 13 amino acids. From germline, CDR1 is SGHVS and CDR2 FNYEAQ. Trimming pared 3 bases from V and 4 bases from J, leaving 10 bases between. The CDR3 sequence is CASSFRTEYEQYF. The CDR3 DNA reads as TGTGCCAGCAGCTTTCGGACAGAATACGAGCAGTACTTC.

This rearrangement joins TRBV6-6 to TRBJ1-4, with 9 bases matching TRBD1. Germline CDR1 and CDR2: MNHNY and SVGAGI (reference sequence). J gave up 6 bases and V 5 bases, and 10 bases lay outside the gene matches. The CDR3 runs to 16 residues. CDR3 amino acids: CASSPNPGQGHEKLFF. The CDR3 DNA is TGTGCCAGCAGTCCAAACCCGGGACAGGGCCATGAAAAACTGTTTTTT.

The chain links TRBV19 to TRBJ1-1; TRBD1 aligns across 7 bases. The V gene's germline CDR1 is LNHDA and CDR2 SQIVND (reference sequence). V dropped 3 bases and J dropped 11; count of bases not matched to a gene: 3. The CDR3 consists of 11 residues. This CDR3 is CASSIRGEAFF. The CDR3 nucleotides read TGTGCCAGTAGTATCAGGGGGGAGGCTTTCTTT. Full variable domain (outside the CDR3, taken from reference TRBV19 and TRBJ1-1): DGGITQSPKYLFRKEGQNVTLSCEQNLNHDAMYWYRQDPGQGLRLIYYSQIVNDFQKGDIAEGYSVSREKKESFPLTVTSAQKNPTAFYLCASSIRGEAFFGQGTRLTVV.

CDR3 DNA: TGTGCCAGCAGCTTAGCAGTAAACTCCTACAATGAGCAGTTCTTC. This codes for CASSLAVNSYNEQFF. The chain links TRBV7-2 to TRBJ2-1; D is undetermined. Deletions cut 0 bases from V and 0 bases from J, with 6 bases between. Germline CDR1 reads SGHTA; CDR2 reads FQGNSA. This CDR3 comprises 15 residues. The full variable domain, rest sourced from reference TRBV7-2 and TRBJ2-1, is GAGVSQSPSNKVTEKGKDVELRCDPISGHTALYWYRQSLGQGLEFLIYFQGNSAPDKSGLPSDRFSAERTGGSVSTLTIQRTQQEDSAVYLCASSLAVNSYNEQFFGPGTRLTVL.

This chain joins TRBV18 and TRBJ2-2, with 8 bases aligning to TRBD1. V was pared by 5 bases and J by 2 bases, with 7 bases of the junction left unmatched. The length of the CDR3 is 16 residues. The V gene's germline CDR1 is KGHSH and CDR2 LQKENI. Here the CDR3 reads CASSSQGGQNTGELFF. CDR3 sequence (DNA): TGTGCCAGCTCATCACAGGGGGGCCAAAACACCGGGGAGCTGTTTTTT.